This record concerns one T cell receptor (beta chain) sequence. Data came from immunoSEQ multiplex PCR; TCRdb stores just in-frame clones and leaves some out. There are about 110,000 clones in the sample; roughly 80% occur only once, and 20% to 25% lies in the top ten. This specimen comes from a study of blood T cell repertoires in COVID-19. Turning to the study itself: T cells, B-cell-depleted T cells, or PBMCs supplied cDNA or gDNA.

This CDR3 region has 16 residues. Germline V gene lookup returns CDR1 SNHLY and CDR2 FYNNEI. V was clipped by 6 bases and J by 10 bases; unmatched bases: 15. Sequencing input: peripheral blood. This receptor was identified in a man between 65 and 85 years old with active or convalescent COVID-19. This rearrangement joins TRBV2 to TRBJ2-1; 10 bases fit TRBD2. Written as DNA, the CDR3 is TGTGCCAGCAGCGGACGGAGGGCTAGCGGGGGAGGCGAGCAGTTCTTC. It yields the protein CASSGRRASGGGEQFF.